These 23 T cell receptor beta chains were sequenced from one sample in a study of regulatory T cells in long-lasting Graves disease. Time point given: newly diagnosed GD, antithyroid drugs for less than 3 months. Construction of the TCR library relied on RNA isolated from PBMCs. Sequencing libraries for TCR beta were prepared with iRepertoire HTBI primers and Arm-PCR of CDR3 regions. TCRdb passed the multiplex PCR reads through MiXCR, listing each CDR3 protein once. The table lists 440,000 or so distinct CDR3 sequences, 14% to 15% of them singletons. The sample was also reused in another study, on T cells in Graves' hyperthyroidism and ophthalmopathy.

Here the sequenced sample was peripheral blood mononuclear cells (PBMCs), taken at new diagnosis, from a patient treated with antithyroid drugs. The receptors stem from a woman in her 30s with Graves disease.

The chain employs TRBV24-1 and TRBJ2-3; no definite D call. Germline V gene data show CDR1 as KGHDR and CDR2 as SFDVKD. This CDR3 has 15 residues. V lost 5 bases and J 0 bases, leaving 11 bases between the germline ends. The CDR3 nucleotides are TGTGCCACCAGTGGAGGACCCGGGAGCACAGATACGCAGTATTTT. Its translation is CATSGGPGSTDTQYF.

This clonotype was seen ten or more times. The chain carries TRBV12-3 or TRBV12-4 and TRBJ2-1; perhaps D is TRBD1 or TRBD2 (5 bases each). V shed 8 bases and J shed 0 bases, with 11 bases lying between them. The CDR3 covers 14 residues. In nucleotides, the CDR3 is TGTGCCAGCGGGGACCGGAGCTCCTACAATGAGCAGTTCTTC. This sequence encodes CASGDRSSYNEQFF.

The chain has TRBV7-9 and TRBJ2-7; D is possibly TRBD1 or TRBD2 (5 bases each). The CDR3 length is 13 residues. Germline assignment: CDR1 SEHNR and CDR2 FQNEAQ (reference sequence). Deletions cut 4 bases from V and 7 bases from J, with 14 bases between. The CDR3, as DNA: TGTGCCAGCAGCTCGGGGCAACTACGGGAGCAGTACTTC. It yields the protein CASSSGQLREQYF.

This clonotype occurred a few times. V gene TRBV24-1 combines with J gene TRBJ2-7, with D unclear. Trimming pared 8 bases from V and 6 bases from J, leaving 19 bases between. CDR3 size: 14 residues. Germline CDR1 and CDR2: KGHDR and SFDVKD. The CDR3 region is CATIKKQRLGEQYF. The CDR3 region has the DNA TGTGCCACCATTAAGAAACAGAGGCTAGGCGAGCAGTACTTC.

This clonotype was seen ten or more times. The V and J genes are TRBV25-1 and TRBJ2-3; no clear D gene. Per germline, CDR1 MGHDK and CDR2 SYGVNS. V lost 4 bases and J lost 2, with 7 bases in between. The CDR3 is 13 residues long. As DNA, the CDR3 is TGTGCCAGCAGTGGTACAGCCACAGATACGCAGTATTTT. This sequence encodes CASSGTATDTQYF.

This clonotype was found many times. V and J are TRBV6-1 and TRBJ2-1; 7 nucleotides align to TRBD2. CDR1 and CDR2 from the germline V gene are MNHNS and SASEGT. V was clipped by 7 bases and J by 3 bases; unmatched bases: 12. The CDR3 is made up of 16 amino acids. CDR3 amino acids: CASTTWQGGSYNEQFF. CDR3 DNA sequence: TGTGCCAGCACCACATGGCAGGGCGGGAGCTACAATGAGCAGTTCTTC.

This clonotype was observed many times. The chain employs TRBV7-9 and TRBJ2-3; 10 bases line up with TRBD2. With V trimmed by 4 bases and J by 2 bases, 12 bases remained unmatched. The CDR3 is 18 amino acids. Germline-derived CDR1 and CDR2 are SEHNR and FQNEAQ (reference sequence). Here the CDR3 reads CASSSLAGEGLITDTQYF. The DNA for the CDR3 is TGTGCCAGCAGCTCTCTAGCGGGAGAAGGTCTTATCACAGATACGCAGTATTTT.

The V and J genes are TRBV24-1 and TRBJ2-2; D gene uncertain. The CDR3 consists of 16 residues. The V gene's germline CDR1 is KGHDR and CDR2 SFDVKD. V was pared by 2 bases and J by 3 bases, with 12 bases between. CDR3 residues: CATSDSNGRDTGELFF. The CDR3 DNA reads as TGTGCCACCAGTGATTCTAACGGTCGAGACACCGGGGAGCTGTTTTTT.

This clonotype was detected many times. This chain uses TRBV11-3 with TRBJ2-1; 10 nucleotides agree with TRBD2. CDR3 length: 16 residues. Per germline, CDR1 SGHNT and CDR2 YENEEA. J gave up 6 bases and V 4 bases, and 9 bases lay outside the gene matches. This CDR3 reads CASSYTSGRAINEQFF. DNA for the CDR3: TGTGCCAGCAGCTACACGAGCGGGAGGGCCATCAATGAGCAGTTCTTC.

The rearrangement links TRBV9 to TRBJ2-2; 9 bases are shared with TRBD2. This CDR3 has 16 residues. CDR1 is SGDLS and CDR2 is YYNGEE in the germline V gene. J was trimmed by 4 bases and V by 0 bases; bases with no gene match: 4. The CDR3 nucleotides are TGTGCCAGCAGCGTAGAGCCTAGCGGGGTCACCGGGGAGCTGTTTTTT. Encoded protein: CASSVEPSGVTGELFF.

This clonotype was counted a few times. This chain joins TRBV5-1 and TRBJ1-1; no clear D gene. This CDR3 is 15 amino acids long. Germline CDR1 and CDR2: SGHRS and YFSETQ. V lost 3 bases and J 0 bases, leaving 12 bases between the germline ends. CDR3 nucleotides: TGCGCCAGCAGCTCGGGCCGCATTTTGAACACTGAAGCTTTCTTT. It encodes CASSSGRILNTEAFF.

This clonotype has a count of ten or more. This sequence joins TRBV7-3 and TRBJ2-2; D call uncertain. Germline CDR1 reads SGHTA; CDR2 reads FQGTGA. The V end was cut by 5 bases, the J end by 6 bases, with 16 bases between. This CDR3 contains 15 residues. Here the CDR3 DNA reads TGTGCCAGCAGCCGCAGCCAGGTCGGGCCCGGGGAGCTGTTTTTT. Its protein is CASSRSQVGPGELFF.

In its sample, this clonotype was seen many times. J is TRBJ2-5 and V is TRBV6-1; tentative D call: TRBD1 (7 bases). The CDR3 extends over 16 amino acids. Germline V CDR1 and CDR2: MNHNS, SASEGT. Deletions cut 8 bases from V and 1 base from J, with 20 bases between. The CDR3 loop reads CASLPRTGGIQETQYF. The DNA for the CDR3 is TGTGCCAGCCTCCCGAGGACAGGAGGGATCCAAGAGACCCAGTACTTC.

This clonotype was seen a handful of times. The chain has TRBV19 and TRBJ1-5; 9 bases agree with TRBD1. Germline V lookup: CDR1 LNHDA, CDR2 SQIVND (reference sequence). V gave up 5 bases and J gave up 7 bases; unmatched junction bases: 6. CDR3 length: 14 amino acids. CDR3 DNA: TGTGCCAGTAGTCCGAACAGGGGGCAACAGCCCCAGCATTTT. Residues: CASSPNRGQQPQHF.

The gene calls are TRBV5-1 and TRBJ2-2; D possibly corresponds to TRBD2 (6 bases). This CDR3 comprises 12 residues. Trimming took off 4 bases at V and 6 bases at J, with 7 bases between the two ends. The germline gives CDR1 SGHRS, CDR2 YFSETQ. The DNA of the CDR3 is TGCGCCAGCAGCGGAGGGTCCGGGGAGCTGTTTTTT. As protein: CASSGGSGELFF.

At least ten counts were recorded for this clonotype. This rearrangement joins TRBV9 to TRBJ2-7; 13 bases line up with TRBD2. V was pared by 0 bases and J by 7 bases, with 16 bases of the junction left unmatched. Germline V lookup: CDR1 SGDLS, CDR2 YYNGEE. The CDR3 runs to 19 residues. The CDR3 reads CASSVGRTRGGLAGDEQYF. For the CDR3, the DNA is TGTGCCAGCAGCGTAGGCCGAACCAGAGGAGGACTAGCGGGAGATGAGCAGTACTTC.

This clonotype occurred a few times. This chain uses TRBV20-1 with TRBJ2-3; TRBD2 agrees at 8 bases. Germline V CDR1 and CDR2: DFQATT, SNEGSKA (reference sequence). The CDR3 sequence is 14 residues long. V shed 4 bases and J 0 bases; nucleotides not matched to a gene: 3. CDR3 amino acids: CSATSGLSTDTQYF. The DNA of the CDR3 is TGCAGTGCTACTAGCGGGCTAAGCACAGATACGCAGTATTTT.

In its sample, this clonotype was seen many times. The V and J genes are TRBV5-1 and TRBJ2-7; D tentatively fits TRBD1 or TRBD2 (5 bases each). The germline V gene encodes CDR1 SGHRS and CDR2 YFSETQ. V lost 2 bases to trimming and J lost 1 base, with 13 bases between them. The CDR3 runs 15 residues. The CDR3 loop is CASSFPGKGSYEQYF. In nucleotides, the CDR3 is TGCGCCAGCAGCTTCCCGGGGAAGGGGTCCTACGAGCAGTACTTC.

A word on this clonotype: With a far larger clone one base away, a read error is the likely cause. The chain joins TRBV11-2 to TRBJ2-7, with 9 positions matching TRBD2. Germline lookup yields CDR1 SGHAT and CDR2 FQNNGV. The CDR3 loop spans 15 amino acids. The V segment lost 2 bases and the J segment 5 bases; nucleotides outside the gene matches: 7. The CDR3 loop reads CASSLNSGSLHEQYF. In DNA form, the CDR3 reads TGTGCCAGCAGCTTAAATAGCGGGAGCCTGCACGAGCAGTACTTC.

Ten or more counts support this clonotype. This chain connects TRBV6-5 to TRBJ2-2; D is uncertain. The CDR3 extends over 13 amino acids. Trimming left V 1 base short and J 4 bases short, with 4 bases between. Germline-derived CDR1 and CDR2 are MNHEY and SVGAGI. This CDR3 reads CASSYWGTGELFF. CDR3 DNA sequence: TGTGCCAGCAGTTACTGGGGCACCGGGGAGCTGTTTTTT.

This clonotype was picked up many times. The chain has TRBV6-1 and TRBJ2-2; 8 bases align to TRBD1. Germline values: CDR1 MNHNS, CDR2 SASEGT. The CDR3 contains 15 residues. V was clipped by 6 bases and J by 1 base; unmatched bases: 4. CDR3 amino acids: CASRLTGVNTGELFF. In nucleotides, the CDR3 is TGTGCCAGCAGGCTGACAGGGGTGAACACCGGGGAGCTGTTTTTT.

The rearrangement links TRBV29-1 to TRBJ1-2, with 8 bases fitting TRBD1. The CDR3 runs 12 residues. V shed 6 bases, J shed 5 bases, and the junction held 5 bases outside the gene matches. Per germline, CDR1 SQVTM and CDR2 ANQGSEA. In DNA form, the CDR3 reads TGCAGCGTGGGAGGGACAGGTTATGGCTACACCTTC. This gives the protein CSVGGTGYGYTF.

This clonotype was counted many times. The chain couples TRBV30 to TRBJ2-3; D not certain. V shed 2 bases and J shed 6 bases, with 12 bases lying between them. Germline V gene sequence: CDR1 GTSNPN, CDR2 SVGIG (reference sequence). CDR3 length: 13 amino acids. The CDR3 spells CAWSFEDRDTQYF. In DNA form, the CDR3 reads TGTGCCTGGAGTTTTGAGGACCGCGATACGCAGTATTTT.